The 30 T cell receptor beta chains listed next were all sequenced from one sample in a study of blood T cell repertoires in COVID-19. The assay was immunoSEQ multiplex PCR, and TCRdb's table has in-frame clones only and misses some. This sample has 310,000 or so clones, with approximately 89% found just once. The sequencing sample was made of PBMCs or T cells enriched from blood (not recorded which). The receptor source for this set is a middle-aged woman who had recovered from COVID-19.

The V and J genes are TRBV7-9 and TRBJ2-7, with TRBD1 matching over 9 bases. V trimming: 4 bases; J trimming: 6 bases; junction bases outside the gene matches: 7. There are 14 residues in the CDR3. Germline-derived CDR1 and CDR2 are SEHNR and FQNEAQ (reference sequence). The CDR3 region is CASSSRDRAGEQYF. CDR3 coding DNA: TGTGCCAGCAGCTCACGGGACAGGGCAGGCGAGCAGTACTTC.

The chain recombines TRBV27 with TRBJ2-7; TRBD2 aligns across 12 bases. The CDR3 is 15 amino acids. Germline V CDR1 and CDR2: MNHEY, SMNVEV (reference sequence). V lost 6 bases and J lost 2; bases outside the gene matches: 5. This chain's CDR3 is CASSPRTSGAYEQYF. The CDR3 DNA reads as TGTGCCAGCAGCCCCCGGACTAGCGGGGCCTACGAGCAGTACTTC.

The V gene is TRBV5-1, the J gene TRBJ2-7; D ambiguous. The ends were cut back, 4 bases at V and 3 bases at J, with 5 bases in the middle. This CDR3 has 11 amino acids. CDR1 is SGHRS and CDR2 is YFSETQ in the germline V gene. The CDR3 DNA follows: TGCGCCAGCAGCCGCGACTACGAGCAGTACTTC. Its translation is CASSRDYEQYF.

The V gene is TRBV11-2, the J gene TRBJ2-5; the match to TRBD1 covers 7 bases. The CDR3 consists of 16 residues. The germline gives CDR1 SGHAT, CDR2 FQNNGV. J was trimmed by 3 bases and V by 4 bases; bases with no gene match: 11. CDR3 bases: TGTGCCAGCAGCTCCTACCCGACAGGGCCCGAAGAGACCCAGTACTTC. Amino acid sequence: CASSSYPTGPEETQYF.

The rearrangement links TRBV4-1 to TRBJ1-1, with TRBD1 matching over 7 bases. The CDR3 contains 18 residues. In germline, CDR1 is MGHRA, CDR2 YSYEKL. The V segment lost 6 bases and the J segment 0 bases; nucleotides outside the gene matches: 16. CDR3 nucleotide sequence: TGCGCCAGCAGGGGGTTTAGGGGACAGACTACGATGAACACTGAAGCTTTCTTT. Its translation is CASRGFRGQTTMNTEAFF.

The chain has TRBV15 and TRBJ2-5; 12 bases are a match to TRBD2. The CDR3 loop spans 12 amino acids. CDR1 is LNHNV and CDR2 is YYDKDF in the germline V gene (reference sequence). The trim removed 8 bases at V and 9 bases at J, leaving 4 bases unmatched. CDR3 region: CATRLAGEPQYF. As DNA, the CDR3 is TGTGCCACCCGACTAGCGGGAGAACCCCAGTACTTC.

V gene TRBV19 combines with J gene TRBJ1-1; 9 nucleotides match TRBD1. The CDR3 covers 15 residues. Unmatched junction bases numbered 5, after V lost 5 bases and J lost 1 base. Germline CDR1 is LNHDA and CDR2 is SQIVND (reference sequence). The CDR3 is CASSLPGQGNTEAFF. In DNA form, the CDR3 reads TGTGCCAGTAGTCTCCCGGGACAGGGGAACACTGAAGCTTTCTTT.

CDR3 in amino acids: CASSQPGEGLAGQDPTDTQYF. The CDR3, as DNA: TGTGCCAGCAGCCAACCCGGGGAAGGACTAGCGGGTCAGGATCCCACAGATACGCAGTATTTT. This chain links TRBV3-1 (or the pseudogene TRBV3-2) with TRBJ2-3; TRBD2 agrees at 11 bases. This CDR3 is 21 amino acids long. The germline gives CDR1 LGHDT, CDR2 YNNKEL (reference sequence). V was pared by 2 bases and J by 2 bases, with 18 bases of the junction left unmatched.

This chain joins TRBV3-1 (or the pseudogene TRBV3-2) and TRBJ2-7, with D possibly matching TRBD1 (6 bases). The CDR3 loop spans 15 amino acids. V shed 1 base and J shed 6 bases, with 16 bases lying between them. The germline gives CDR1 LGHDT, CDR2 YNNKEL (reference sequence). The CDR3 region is CASSQGAGAGLEQYF. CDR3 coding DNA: TGTGCCAGCAGCCAAGGGGCAGGGGCAGGACTCGAGCAGTACTTC.

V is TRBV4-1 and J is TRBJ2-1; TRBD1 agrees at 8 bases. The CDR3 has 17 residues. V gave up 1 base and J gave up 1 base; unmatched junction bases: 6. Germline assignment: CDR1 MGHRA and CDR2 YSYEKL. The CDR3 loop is CASSQGFGQGSYNEQFF. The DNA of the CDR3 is TGCGCCAGCAGCCAAGGTTTTGGACAGGGATCCTACAATGAGCAGTTCTTC.

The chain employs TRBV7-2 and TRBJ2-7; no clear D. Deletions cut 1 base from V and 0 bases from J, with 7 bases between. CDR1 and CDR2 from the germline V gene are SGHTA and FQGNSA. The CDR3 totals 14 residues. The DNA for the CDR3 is TGTGCCAGCAGCTTAGGGGCAGTCTCCTACGAGCAGTACTTC. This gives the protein CASSLGAVSYEQYF.

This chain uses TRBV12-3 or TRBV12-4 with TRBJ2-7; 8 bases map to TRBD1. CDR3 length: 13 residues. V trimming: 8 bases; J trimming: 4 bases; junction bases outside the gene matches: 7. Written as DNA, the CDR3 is TGTGCCAGCGTTGGGACAGGAGATTACGAGCAGTACTTC. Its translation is CASVGTGDYEQYF.

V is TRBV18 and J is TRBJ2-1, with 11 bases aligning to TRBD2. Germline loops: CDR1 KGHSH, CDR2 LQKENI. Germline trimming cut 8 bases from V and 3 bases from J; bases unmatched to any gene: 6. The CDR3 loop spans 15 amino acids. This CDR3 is CASNSGLAVYNEQFF. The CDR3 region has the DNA TGTGCCAGCAACTCGGGACTAGCGGTCTACAATGAGCAGTTCTTC.

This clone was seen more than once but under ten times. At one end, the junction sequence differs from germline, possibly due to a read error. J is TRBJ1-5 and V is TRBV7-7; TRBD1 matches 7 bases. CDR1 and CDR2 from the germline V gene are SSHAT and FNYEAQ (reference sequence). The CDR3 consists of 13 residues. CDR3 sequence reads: CASSKDRNQPQHF. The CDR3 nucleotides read TGTGCTAGCAGCAAGGACAGGAATCAGCCCCAGCATTTT. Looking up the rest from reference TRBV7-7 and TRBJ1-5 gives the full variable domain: GAGVSQSPRYKVTKRGQDVTLRCDPISSHATLYWYQQALGQGPEFLTYFNYEAQPDKSGLPSDRFSAERPEGSISTLTIQRTEQRDSAMYRCASSKDRNQPQHFGDGTRLSIL.

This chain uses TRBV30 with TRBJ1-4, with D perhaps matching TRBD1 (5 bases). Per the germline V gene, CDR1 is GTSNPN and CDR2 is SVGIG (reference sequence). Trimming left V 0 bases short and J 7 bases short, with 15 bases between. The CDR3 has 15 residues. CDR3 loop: CAWSVPGMQSEKLFF. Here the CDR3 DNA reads TGTGCCTGGAGTGTACCAGGGATGCAAAGTGAAAAACTGTTTTTT.

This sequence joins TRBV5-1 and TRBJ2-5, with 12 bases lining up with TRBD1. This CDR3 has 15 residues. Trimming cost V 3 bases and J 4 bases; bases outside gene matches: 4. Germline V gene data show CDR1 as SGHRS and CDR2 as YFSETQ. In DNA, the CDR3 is TGCGCCAGCAGCTGGGGACAGGGGGCAGGAGAGACCCAGTACTTC. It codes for CASSWGQGAGETQYF.

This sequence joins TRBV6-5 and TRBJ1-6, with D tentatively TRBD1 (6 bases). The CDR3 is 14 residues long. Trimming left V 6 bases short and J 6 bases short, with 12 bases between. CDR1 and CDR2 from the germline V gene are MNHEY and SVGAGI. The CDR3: CASSLRDTNSPLHF. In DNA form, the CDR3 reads TGTGCCAGCAGCCTGAGGGACACTAATTCACCCCTCCACTTT.

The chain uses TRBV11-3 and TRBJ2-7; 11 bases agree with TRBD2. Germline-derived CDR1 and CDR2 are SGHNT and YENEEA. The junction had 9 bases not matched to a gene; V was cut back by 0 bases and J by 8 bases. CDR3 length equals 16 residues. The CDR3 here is CASSLDTTSGTGKQYF. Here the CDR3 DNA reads TGTGCCAGCAGCTTAGATACGACTAGCGGGACCGGGAAGCAGTACTTC.

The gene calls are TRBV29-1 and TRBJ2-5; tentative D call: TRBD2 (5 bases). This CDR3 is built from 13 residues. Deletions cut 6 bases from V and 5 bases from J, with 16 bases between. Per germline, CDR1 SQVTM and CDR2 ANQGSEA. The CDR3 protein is CSVEGGTGETQYF. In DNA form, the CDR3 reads TGCAGCGTCGAGGGCGGAACCGGGGAGACCCAGTACTTC.

The CDR3 spells CASKYRNQPQHF. The CDR3 nucleotides read TGTGCCAGTAAGTACAGGAATCAGCCCCAGCATTTT. The V and J genes are TRBV19 and TRBJ1-5; perhaps TRBD1 as D (5 bases). The CDR3 is 12 amino acids. The germline CDR1 and CDR2 sequences are LNHDA and SQIVND (reference sequence). The V gene lost 7 bases and the J gene lost 4 bases, with 8 bases spanning the gap.

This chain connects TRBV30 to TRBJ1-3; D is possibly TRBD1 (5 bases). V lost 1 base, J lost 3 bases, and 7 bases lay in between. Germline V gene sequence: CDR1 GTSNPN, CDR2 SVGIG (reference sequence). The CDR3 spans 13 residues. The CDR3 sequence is CAWSEGNGNTIYF. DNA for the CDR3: TGTGCCTGGAGTGAGGGGAATGGAAACACCATATATTTT. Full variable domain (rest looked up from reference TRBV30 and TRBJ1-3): SQTIHQWPATLVQPVGSPLSLECTVEGTSNPNLYWYRQAAGRGLQLLFYSVGIGQISSEVPQNLSASRPQDRQFILSSKKLLLSDSGFYLCAWSEGNGNTIYFGEGSWLTVV.

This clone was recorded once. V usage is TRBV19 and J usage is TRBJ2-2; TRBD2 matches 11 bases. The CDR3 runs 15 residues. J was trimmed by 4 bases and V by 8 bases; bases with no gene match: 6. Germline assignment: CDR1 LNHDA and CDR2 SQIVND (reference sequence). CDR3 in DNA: TGTGCCAGTTTTAGCGGGAGGGCCGCCACCGGGGAGCTGTTTTTT. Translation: CASFSGRAATGELFF.

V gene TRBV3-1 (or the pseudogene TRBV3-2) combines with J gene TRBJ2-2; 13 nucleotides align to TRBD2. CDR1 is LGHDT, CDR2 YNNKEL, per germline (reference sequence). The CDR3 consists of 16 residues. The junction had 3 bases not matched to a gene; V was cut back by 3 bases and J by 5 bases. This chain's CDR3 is CASSHRTSGSTGELFF. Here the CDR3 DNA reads TGTGCCAGCAGCCACCGGACTAGCGGGAGTACCGGGGAGCTGTTTTTT.

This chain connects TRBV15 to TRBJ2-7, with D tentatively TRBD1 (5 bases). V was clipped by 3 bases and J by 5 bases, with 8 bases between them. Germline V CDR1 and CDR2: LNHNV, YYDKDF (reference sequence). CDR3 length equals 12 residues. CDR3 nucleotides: TGTGCCACCAGCAGTAGCAGGGACGAGCAGTACTTC. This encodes CATSSSRDEQYF.

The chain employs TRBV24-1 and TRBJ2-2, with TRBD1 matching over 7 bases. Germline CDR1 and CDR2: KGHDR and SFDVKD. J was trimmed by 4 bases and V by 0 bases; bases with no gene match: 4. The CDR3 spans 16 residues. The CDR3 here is CATSDLGQATTGELFF. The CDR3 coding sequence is TGTGCCACCAGTGATTTGGGACAGGCCACCACCGGGGAGCTGTTTTTT.

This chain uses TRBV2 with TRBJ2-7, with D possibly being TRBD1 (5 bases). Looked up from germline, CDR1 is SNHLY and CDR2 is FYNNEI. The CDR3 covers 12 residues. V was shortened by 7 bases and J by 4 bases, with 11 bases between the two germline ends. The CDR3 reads CASKPGLYEQYF. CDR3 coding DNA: TGTGCCAGCAAGCCAGGGTTATACGAGCAGTACTTC. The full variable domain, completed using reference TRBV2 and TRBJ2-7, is EPEVTQTPSHQVTQMGQEVILRCVPISNHLYFYWYRQILGQKVEFLVSFYNNEISEKSEIFDDQFSVERPDGSNFTLKIRSTKLEDSAMYFCASKPGLYEQYFGPGTRLTVT.

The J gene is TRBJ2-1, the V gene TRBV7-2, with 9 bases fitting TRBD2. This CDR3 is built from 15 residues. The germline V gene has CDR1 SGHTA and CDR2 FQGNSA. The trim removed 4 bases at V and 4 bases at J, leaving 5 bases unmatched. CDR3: CASSSSGMEYNEQFF. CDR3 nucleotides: TGTGCCAGCAGCTCTAGCGGGATGGAGTACAATGAGCAGTTCTTC.

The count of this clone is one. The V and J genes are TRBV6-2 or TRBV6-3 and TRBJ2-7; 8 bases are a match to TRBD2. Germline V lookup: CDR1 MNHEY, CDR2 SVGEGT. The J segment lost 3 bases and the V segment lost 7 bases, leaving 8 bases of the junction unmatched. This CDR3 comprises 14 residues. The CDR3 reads CASTPSGGHYEQYF. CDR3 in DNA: TGTGCCAGCACCCCCAGCGGGGGTCACTACGAGCAGTACTTC.

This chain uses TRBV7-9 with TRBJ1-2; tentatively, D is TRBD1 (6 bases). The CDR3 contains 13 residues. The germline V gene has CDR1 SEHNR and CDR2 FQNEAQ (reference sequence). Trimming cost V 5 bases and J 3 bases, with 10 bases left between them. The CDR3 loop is CASSLQGHYGYTF. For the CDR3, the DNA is TGTGCCAGCAGCCTACAGGGACACTATGGCTACACCTTC.

CDR3 sequence: CASSPRRLDTQYF. In DNA, the CDR3 is TGTGCCAGCAGCCCCCGGAGATTAGATACGCAGTATTTT. The rearrangement links TRBV11-2 to TRBJ2-3; the D is unclear. Trimming pared 5 bases from V and 5 bases from J, leaving 11 bases between. The CDR3 sequence is 13 residues long. Germline assignment: CDR1 SGHAT and CDR2 FQNNGV.